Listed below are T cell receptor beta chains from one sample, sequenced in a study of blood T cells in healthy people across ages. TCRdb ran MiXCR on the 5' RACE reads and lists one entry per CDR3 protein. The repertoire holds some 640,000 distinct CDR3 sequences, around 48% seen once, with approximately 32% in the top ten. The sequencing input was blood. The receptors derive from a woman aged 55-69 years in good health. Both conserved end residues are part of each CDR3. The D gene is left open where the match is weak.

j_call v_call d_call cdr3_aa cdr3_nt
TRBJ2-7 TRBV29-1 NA CSVRTGESSDEQYF TGCAGCGTTAGAACGGGGGAGAGCTCCGACGAGCAGTACTTC
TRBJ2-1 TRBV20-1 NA CSARLLLNSFEQFF TGCAGTGCTAGACTCCTTTTGAACAGTTTTGAGCAGTTCTTC
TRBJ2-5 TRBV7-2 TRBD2 CANSLEGLAGDLGRNEQYF TGTGCCAACAGCTTAGAGGGACTAGCGGGAGATCTAGGGAGGAATGAGCAGTACTTC
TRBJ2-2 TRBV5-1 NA CASRPSLYTGELFF TGCGCCAGCAGACCCTCGCTCTACACCGGGGAGCTGTTTTTT
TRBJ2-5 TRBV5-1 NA CASSDLGTIQETQYF TGCGCCAGCAGCGACCTAGGGACAATCCAAGAGACCCAGTACTTC
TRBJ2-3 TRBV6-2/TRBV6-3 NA CASRSSGKGPDTQYF TGTGCCAGCAGAAGTAGCGGTAAGGGCCCAGATACGCAGTATTTT
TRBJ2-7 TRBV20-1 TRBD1 CSARDRAFSYEQYF TGCAGTGCCCGGGACAGGGCCTTCTCCTACGAGCAGTACTTC
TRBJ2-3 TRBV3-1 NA CASGYSGSTDTQYF TGTGCCAGCGGCTACAGCGGGAGCACAGATACGCAGTATTTT
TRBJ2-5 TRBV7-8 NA CASSLGRAPETQYF TGTGCCAGCAGCTTAGGTCGTGCGCCGGAGACCCAGTACTTC
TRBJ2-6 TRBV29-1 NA CSVGTATISSGANVLTF TGCAGCGTTGGGACAGCTACCATTTCCTCTGGGGCCAACGTCCTGACTTTC